The 8 T cell receptor beta chains below all came from one sample that was sequenced in a study of OX40 agonist ivuxolimab in advanced cancers. Sequencing used immunoSEQ multiplex PCR; TCRdb keeps in-frame clones, though not all of them. The top ten clones hold around 1.7% of a sample with 50,000 to 55,000 clones, around 87% of them seen once. The source was CD4+ or CD8+ T cells sorted from blood, collected in a trial of the OX40 agonist ivuxolimab. The receptor set was obtained from an adult with an advanced solid tumor such as melanoma, head and neck, liver or kidney cancer.

The chain joins TRBV6-6 to TRBJ1-1; D unclear. The CDR3 has 14 residues. With 7 bases removed from V and 1 base from J, the gap between germline ends came to 13 bases. The germline V gene encodes CDR1 MNHNY and CDR2 SVGAGI (reference sequence). The CDR3 loop is CASTHSGSNTEAFF. The CDR3 DNA reads TGTGCCAGCACCCACTCGGGCTCGAACACTGAAGCTTTCTTT.

The chain is built from TRBV28 and TRBJ2-4; no reliable D call. Germline loops: CDR1 MDHEN, CDR2 SYDVKM. The CDR3 has 17 amino acids. V was trimmed by 7 bases and J by 0 bases, leaving 19 bases between them. DNA of the CDR3: TGTGCCAGCACTATCACCCCCACCCTACTAGCCAAAAACATTCAGTACTTC. Protein: CASTITPTLLAKNIQYF.

The chain combines TRBV28 with TRBJ2-7; 11 bases fit TRBD2. This CDR3 region has 15 residues. V lost 6 bases, J lost 5 bases, and 9 bases stayed unmatched. CDR1 and CDR2 from the germline V gene are MDHEN and SYDVKM. The CDR3 DNA is TGTGCCAGCAGAGGACTAGCGGGCCTCTCGGACGAGCAGTACTTC. This codes for CASRGLAGLSDEQYF.

A word on this clone: This sample includes further DNA sequences coding for the same CDR3. The rearrangement uses TRBV6-6 and TRBJ2-3; TRBD2 matches at 9 bases. V was clipped by 5 bases and J by 5 bases; unmatched bases: 11. The germline CDR1 and CDR2 sequences are MNHNY and SVGAGI (reference sequence). The CDR3 has 16 amino acids. The CDR3 nucleotides read TGTGCCAGCAGTCGGGCTGGGGCGGGGGGGCTAGATACGCAGTATTTT. This sequence encodes CASSRAGAGGLDTQYF.

The rearrangement joins TRBV7-7 to TRBJ2-2; TRBD1 matches 11 bases. CDR3 length equals 14 residues. The junction had 2 bases not matched to a gene; V was cut back by 5 bases and J by 6 bases. Germline V gene lookup returns CDR1 SSHAT and CDR2 FNYEAQ (reference sequence). The CDR3 is CASSRGQGAGELFF. In nucleotides, the CDR3 is TGTGCCAGCAGCCGGGGACAGGGGGCCGGGGAGCTGTTTTTT.

The chain joins TRBV9 to TRBJ1-1; 9 positions match TRBD1. J gave up 1 base and V 4 bases, and 5 bases lay outside the gene matches. This CDR3 is built from 15 residues. Looked up from germline, CDR1 is SGDLS and CDR2 is YYNGEE. CDR3 residues: CASSTRTGENTEAFF. The CDR3 DNA reads as TGTGCCAGCAGCACGAGGACAGGGGAGAACACTGAAGCTTTCTTT.

V usage is TRBV5-4 and J usage is TRBJ1-6; the match to TRBD1 covers 7 bases. The germline V gene has CDR1 SGHNT and CDR2 YYREEE (reference sequence). V gave up 4 bases and J gave up 7 bases; unmatched junction bases: 8. The CDR3 loop spans 15 amino acids. The chain's CDR3 is CASSNVGQKNSPLHF. In DNA form, the CDR3 reads TGTGCCAGCAGCAATGTGGGACAGAAGAATTCACCCCTCCACTTT. The entire variable domain, with the rest obtained from reference TRBV5-4 and TRBJ1-6, is as follows: ETGVTQSPTHLIKTRGQQVTLRCSSQSGHNTVSWYQQALGQGPQFIFQYYREEENGRGNFPPRFSGLQFPNYSSELNVNALELDDSALYLCASSNVGQKNSPLHFGNGTRLTVT.

The V and J genes are TRBV28 and TRBJ1-4; D is unclear. Trimming shortened V by 6 bases and J by 0 bases, and 5 bases separated the two germline ends. The CDR3 extends over 13 amino acids. The germline V gene has CDR1 MDHEN and CDR2 SYDVKM. In DNA form, the CDR3 reads TGTGCCAGCAGATTTGCAACTAATGAAAAACTGTTTTTT. It yields the protein CASRFATNEKLFF.